The entry below gives a single T cell receptor beta chain sequence along with its context. The antigen remains unidentified. Profiled with immunoSEQ multiplex PCR; TCRdb holds only in-frame clones, not every one. The sample holds around 1.9 million clones, more than 85% seen once. The entry originates in a study of shared clonotypes between healthy human individuals. Study-level results: Among a few donors, about 5% of naive CD4 clonotypes were found in common.

The CDR3 contains 16 residues. The germline V gene has CDR1 SNHLY and CDR2 FYNNEI. V lost 0 bases, J lost 1 base, and 12 bases lay in between. CD45RO-negative, CCR7-selected cells formed the naive CD8 fraction, which excluded terminally differentiated effector memory CD45RA+ cells. The sample taken for sequencing was naive CD8+ T cells from PBMCs. The receptor was isolated from a man between 18 and 29 years old in good health. Some clones in this sample may be carry-over from other donors' samples. The V call is TRBV2, the J call TRBJ1-1, with no clear D. The CDR3 is CASSEARTRRNTEAFF. The CDR3 DNA is TGTGCCAGCAGTGAAGCTAGGACTCGGCGGAACACTGAAGCTTTCTTT. The full variable domain, its missing parts supplied by reference TRBV2 and TRBJ1-1, is EPEVTQTPSHQVTQMGQEVILRCVPISNHLYFYWYRQILGQKVEFLVSFYNNEISEKSEIFDDQFSVERPDGSNFTLKIRSTKLEDSAMYFCASSEARTRRNTEAFFGQGTRLTVV.